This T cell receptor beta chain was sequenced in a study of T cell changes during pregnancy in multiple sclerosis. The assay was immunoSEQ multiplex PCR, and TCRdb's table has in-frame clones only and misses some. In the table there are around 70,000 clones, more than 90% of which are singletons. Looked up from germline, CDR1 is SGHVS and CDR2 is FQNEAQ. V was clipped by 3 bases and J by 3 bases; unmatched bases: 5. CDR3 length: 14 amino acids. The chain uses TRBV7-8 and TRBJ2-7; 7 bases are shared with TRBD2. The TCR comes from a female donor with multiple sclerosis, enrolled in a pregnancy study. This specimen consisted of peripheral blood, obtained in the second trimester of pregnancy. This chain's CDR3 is CASSLSGEGYEQYF. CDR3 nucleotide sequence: TGTGCCAGCAGCTTGAGCGGGGAGGGCTACGAGCAGTACTTC.